These 18 T cell receptor beta chains came from one sample sequenced in a study of post-analysis software for immune sequencing data. Which antigens these TCRs recognize remains unknown. Overall study findings and caveats: Included in a set of roughly five TRBV segments more frequent in patients than controls were TRBV5-6, TRBV5-1 and TRBV20-1.

The library was made from cDNA and included unique molecular identifiers. TCRdb fed the PCR reads into MiXCR, producing one record per CDR3 protein. The sample lists about 820,000 distinct CDR3 sequences, about 50% occurring once. The sample consisted of blood. These receptors came from a girl aged 10 to 17 with multiple sclerosis.

V usage is TRBV10-3 and J usage is TRBJ2-7; TRBD1 aligns across 7 bases. J was trimmed by 2 bases and V by 10 bases; bases with no gene match: 5. CDR1 and CDR2 from the germline V gene are ENHRY and SYGVKD. The CDR3 is 12 residues long. CDR3 DNA sequence: TGTGCCACCGGGACAGATACCTACGAGCAGTACTTC. Translating it yields CATGTDTYEQYF.

On this clonotype itself: A read error may produce the germline difference seen at one junction end. The chain combines TRBV4-1 with TRBJ2-7; TRBD1 aligns across 7 bases. The CDR3 extends over 13 amino acids. Per germline, CDR1 MGHRA and CDR2 YSYEKL. This CDR3 reads CANSTGQTYEQYF. CDR3 coding DNA: TGCGCCAACAGCACGGGACAGACCTACGAGCAGTACTTC.

The chain employs TRBV5-1 and TRBJ2-6, with 7 positions matching TRBD1. V lost 0 bases to trimming and J lost 0 bases; unmatched junction nucleotides: 6. The CDR3 has 18 residues. Germline values: CDR1 SGHRS, CDR2 YFSETQ. The CDR3 nucleotides are TGCGCCAGCAGCTTGGCGGGACAGTTACTCTCTGGGGCCAACGTCCTGACTTTC. Its protein is CASSLAGQLLSGANVLTF.

The V and J genes are TRBV5-6 and TRBJ2-5; 7 bases align to TRBD2. The length of the CDR3 is 12 residues. Trimming took 4 bases from V and 11 from J; bases not matched to a gene: 8. Germline CDR1 is SGHDT and CDR2 is YYEEEE. The CDR3 sequence: CASSRVTREQYF. For the CDR3, the DNA is TGTGCCAGCAGCCGCGTTACGCGGGAGCAGTACTTC.

V gene TRBV11-2 combines with J gene TRBJ2-7; TRBD1 is a possible D gene (6 bases). Germline V gene lookup returns CDR1 SGHAT and CDR2 FQNNGV. Trimming cost V 1 base and J 2 bases, with 12 bases left between them. The CDR3 spans 15 residues. CDR3 residues: CASSLGGQKAYEQYF. CDR3 nucleotide sequence: TGTGCCAGCAGCTTAGGCGGACAGAAGGCCTACGAGCAGTACTTC.

The table lists this clonotype with a count of one. V usage is TRBV27 and J usage is TRBJ1-1; 9 bases are shared with TRBD1. The CDR3 contains 16 residues. The junction had 13 bases not matched to a gene; V was cut back by 4 bases and J by 7 bases. Germline CDR1 and CDR2: MNHEY and SMNVEV (reference sequence). In nucleotides, the CDR3 is TGTGCCAGCAGTTCACTCCGAGGACAGGGGCGGGTTGAAGCTTTCTTT. As protein: CASSSLRGQGRVEAFF.

This clonotype came up a few times. As DNA, the CDR3 is TGTGCCAGCAGCGCCGGGACTAGCGGGACCCTATTCGAGAACACAGATACGCAGTATTTT. Translation gives CASSAGTSGTLFENTDTQYF. The chain uses TRBV7-9 and TRBJ2-3; 13 positions agree with TRBD2. Germline V gives CDR1 SEHNR, CDR2 FQNEAQ (reference sequence). V shed 5 bases, J shed 2 bases, and the junction held 16 bases outside the gene matches. CDR3 length: 20 residues. The full variable domain, with the rest looked up from reference TRBV7-9 and TRBJ2-3, is DTGVSQNPRHKITKRGQNVTFRCDPISEHNRLYWYRQTLGQGPEFLTYFQNEAQLEKSRLLSDRFSAERPKGSFSTLEIQRTEQGDSAMYLCASSAGTSGTLFENTDTQYFGPGTRLTVL.

The V call is TRBV3-1, the J call TRBJ2-7; D unclear. V was clipped by 3 bases and J by 3 bases, with 12 bases between them. The CDR3 extends over 14 amino acids. Germline CDR1 LGHDT, CDR2 YNNKEL (reference sequence). CDR3 region: CASSHPPGNYEQYF. CDR3 nucleotides: TGTGCCAGCAGCCATCCCCCTGGGAACTACGAGCAGTACTTC.

The chain employs TRBV2 and TRBJ1-2; TRBD1 matches at 8 bases. The germline gives CDR1 SNHLY, CDR2 FYNNEI. This CDR3 is 15 amino acids long. Trimming removed 3 bases from V and 4 bases from J; junction bases left unmatched: 7. CDR3 residues: CASSEGQAYLYGYTF. CDR3 nucleotide sequence: TGTGCCAGCAGTGAGGGACAGGCCTACCTCTATGGCTACACCTTC.

The gene calls are TRBV6-6 and TRBJ2-1; 9 nucleotides align to TRBD2. V lost 6 bases and J lost 11; bases outside the gene matches: 14. The CDR3 runs to 15 residues. Per germline, CDR1 MNHNY and CDR2 SVGAGI (reference sequence). CDR3 amino acids: CASRHPRSSGGKQFF. CDR3 bases: TGTGCCAGCAGACACCCCAGAAGTAGCGGGGGAAAGCAGTTCTTC.

This clonotype was counted a single time. This chain links TRBV7-9 with TRBJ2-1; the D is unclear. Germline CDR1 and CDR2: SEHNR and FQNEAQ (reference sequence). The CDR3 spans 13 residues. Trimming left V 2 bases short and J 7 bases short, with 9 bases between. CDR3 nucleotide sequence: TGTGCCAGCAGCTTAAACTCATGGAATGAGCAGTTCTTC. Protein: CASSLNSWNEQFF.

V gene TRBV7-2 combines with J gene TRBJ2-1; TRBD2 agrees at 8 bases. Germline V CDR1 and CDR2: SGHTA, FQGNSA. The CDR3 is made up of 15 amino acids. Germline trimming cut 6 bases from V and 7 bases from J; bases unmatched to any gene: 11. CDR3 in DNA: TGTGCCAGCAGGTTGTTTCGCGGGGGGACGAATGAGCAGTTCTTC. Translated: CASRLFRGGTNEQFF.

This clonotype was counted between two and nine times. The DNA of the CDR3 is TGCAGCGTTGGGGGGGAAGCCGTACTGTACTTC. Its protein product is CSVGGEAVLYF. The chain employs TRBV29-1 and TRBJ2-4; D possibly corresponds to TRBD2 (6 bases). The CDR3 totals 11 residues. The germline V and J ends were trimmed by 4 bases and 15 bases, with 16 bases remaining between them. Germline V gene sequence: CDR1 SQVTM, CDR2 ANQGSEA. Looking up the rest from reference TRBV29-1 and TRBJ2-4 gives the full variable domain: SAVISQKPSRDICQRGTSLTIQCQVDSQVTMMFWYRQQPGQSLTLIATANQGSEATYESGFVIDKFPISRPNLTFSTLTVSNMSPEDSSIYLCSVGGEAVLYFGAGTRLSVL.

This clonotype showed up just a few times. The chain links TRBV7-8 to TRBJ2-7, with TRBD2 identical over 7 bases. The germline gives CDR1 SGHVS, CDR2 FQNEAQ. The V and J ends lost 2 bases and 2 bases, in that order; junction bases with no gene match: 9. The CDR3 is 16 residues long. The CDR3 nucleotides read TGTGCCAGCAGCTTAACGGCGGGAGCCCATCCCTACGAGCAGTACTTC. It encodes CASSLTAGAHPYEQYF. Together with reference TRBV7-8 and TRBJ2-7, the CDR3 gives the full variable domain: GAGVSQSPRYKVAKRGQDVALRCDPISGHVSLFWYQQALGQGPEFLTYFQNEAQLDKSGLPSDRFFAERPEGSVSTLKIQRTQQEDSAVYLCASSLTAGAHPYEQYFGPGTRLTVT.

This clonotype occurred a few times. This chain joins TRBV25-1 and TRBJ1-1; 9 bases fit TRBD1. V dropped 5 bases and J dropped 0; count of bases not matched to a gene: 4. From germline, CDR1 is MGHDK and CDR2 SYGVNS. The length of the CDR3 is 15 residues. The CDR3 is CASSPRQGVNTEAFF. The CDR3 coding sequence is TGTGCCAGCAGTCCACGACAGGGGGTGAACACTGAAGCTTTCTTT.

The chain uses TRBV3-1 and TRBJ2-6; possibly TRBD2 for D (6 bases). The CDR3 is 18 amino acids. Germline CDR1 is LGHDT and CDR2 is YNNKEL (reference sequence). Trimming took off 2 bases at V and 2 bases at J, with 16 bases between the two ends. CDR3 amino acids: CASSQWREGLTGANVLTF. In DNA, the CDR3 is TGTGCCAGCAGCCAATGGAGGGAAGGTCTGACTGGGGCCAACGTCCTGACTTTC.

This clonotype came up a few times. This chain uses TRBV5-1 with TRBJ1-2; TRBD1 matches at 9 bases. The CDR3 spans 15 residues. Germline loops: CDR1 SGHRS, CDR2 YFSETQ. V was pared by 4 bases and J by 5 bases, with 9 bases of the junction left unmatched. The CDR3 is CASSEGQGVGYGYTF. Here the CDR3 DNA reads TGCGCCAGCAGCGAGGGACAGGGTGTTGGGTATGGCTACACCTTC.

This chain connects TRBV5-1 to TRBJ1-2; D is unresolved. Germline CDR1 SGHRS, CDR2 YFSETQ. The CDR3 has 17 amino acids. Trimming removed 2 bases from V and 0 bases from J, with 17 bases in between. CDR3 coding DNA: TGCGCCAGCAGCTTTACCGCGGACGGACCAGCTAACTATGGCTACACCTTC. It encodes CASSFTADGPANYGYTF.